This TCR beta chain originates from a study of T cells in Graves' hyperthyroidism and ophthalmopathy. Study outcomes and limitations: The blood repertoire included most of the expanded thyroid clonotypes above 0.001.

In its sample, this clonotype was seen many times. Its antigen is undetermined. Per the germline V gene, CDR1 is DFQATT and CDR2 is SNEGSKA (reference sequence). V was clipped by 4 bases and J by 5 bases, with 17 bases between them. CDR3 size: 14 residues. The source material, RNA transcripts, was used to amplify TCR beta CDR3 regions. The HTBI primer set was used in a first-round RT-PCR of the TCR CDR3. TCRdb used MiXCR to reprocess the multiplex PCR reads, holding one entry per CDR3 protein. The repertoire holds under 300,000 distinct CDR3 sequences, with 22% as singletons. The receptor was derived from a man aged 30 to 45 with Graves' ophthalmopathy. Sequencing was carried out using blood. This rearrangement joins TRBV20-1 to TRBJ2-5; D not certain. The CDR3 coding sequence is TGCAGTGCTAAAGGGATGGCTGGCCTTGAGACCCAGTACTTC. Translation: CSAKGMAGLETQYF.